The present T cell receptor beta chain was sequenced within a study of shared clonotypes between healthy human individuals. General study results and limits: Sharing across four donors was highest in naive CD4 (around 5%) and lowest in memory CD8 (approximately 0.4%).

This CDR3 region has 15 residues. V lost 2 bases, J lost 9 bases, and 19 bases lay in between. Germline CDR1 and CDR2: SNHLY and FYNNEI. Deep was the level used in running the assay. Original data processing: ImmunoSEQ supplied junction-only sequences lacking quality scores, so filtering was different. Profiling relied on immunoSEQ multiplex PCR, and the TCRdb table lists in-frame clones only, not all of them. V, J and clone size are taken as reported in that table, and D and trimming were inferred from the DNA itself. Found here are about 990,000 clones, about four fifths of them singletons; the top ten hold roughly 0.65%. A word on this clone: Antigen specificity is unknown.

The TCR sequence derives from a man between 18 and 35 years old in good health. Some clones in this sample may be carry-over from other donors' samples. The specimen was memory CD4+ T cells from PBMCs. The subset is: CD45RA-negative fraction. The rearrangement uses TRBV2 and TRBJ2-5; the D gene is possibly TRBD2 (5 bases). CDR3: CASSENAGPSGPQYF. The CDR3 coding sequence is TGTGCCAGCAGTGAAAACGCGGGCCCGTCAGGCCCCCAGTACTTC.